This is a list of T cell receptor beta chains from one sample in a study of shared clonotypes between healthy human individuals. Produced via immunoSEQ multiplex PCR; TCRdb's table is partial and in-frame only. The sample shows roughly 2.1 million clones, about 93% of them seen only once. Sequencing used naive CD8+ T cells from PBMCs. These receptors originate from a man aged 18-30 years in good health. Some clones in this sample may be carry-over from other donors' samples. Both conserved end residues are part of each CDR3. D genes are given only for firm matches. Size is omitted from some rows. Given values are once, few, many or a class for expanded clones.

>TRBV7-2|TRBD1|.
CASSFPLAGGTYEQYF
>TRBV28|TRBD2|.
CASSLLTSGTYNEQFF
>TRBV5-5|TRBD1|once
CASSSRAGGTEAFF
>TRBV19|TRBD1|once
CASSPGGVDWDGYTF
>TRBV5-1|TRBD1|.
CASSTDRVRETQYF
>TRBV12-5|TRBD1|.
CASGLQGGAANYGYTF
>TRBV11-2|.|.
CASSWTANEQFF
>TRBV7-9|.|.
CASTPNEQFF
>TRBV7-2|.|.
CASDNRDNEQFF
>TRBV10-3|.|once
CAISATPGHPSYEQYF
>TRBV12-2|.|.
CASRSRDRGNQPQHF
>TRBV5-1|.|.
CASSHQQNPSYEQYF
>TRBV9|.|.
CASSPPGGEAFF
>TRBV25-1|.|.
CASSDYRSTHKNIQYF
>TRBV7-8|.|once
CASIPGRDGFMNTEAFF
>TRBV4-1|.|few
CASSQERADTQYF
>TRBV5-1|TRBD2|.
CASSPWTSGRVTYNEQFF
>TRBV28|TRBD2|.
CASSPLAGVLDTQYF
>TRBV7-6|.|.
CASSLDAGANVLTF
>TRBV29-1|TRBD1|.
CSVESGQIQGNQPQHF
>TRBV9|.|.
CASSPTGGSGNTIYF
>TRBV4-2|TRBD1|.
CASSQTGLAKNIQYF
>TRBV11-1|.|.
CASSFPGPQETQYF
>TRBV11-2|TRBD1|.
CASSSGWDRGYEQYF
>TRBV4-1|.|.
CASSQDPGANYGYTF
>TRBV5-1|.|.
CASSISEGARNEQYF
>TRBV6-5|.|.
CASSYGEAPYEQYF
>TRBV6-1|TRBD1|.
CASSEEGPGQGFHEQYF
>TRBV11-2|.|.
CASSLGWGNYEQYF
>TRBV28|.|.
CASSLGRGMLPYEQYF
>TRBV19|TRBD2|once
CASSIWEGGAAEQYF
>TRBV7-9|.|.
CASSLLDGPYEQYF
>TRBV5-4|TRBD1|.
CASSLIRTGGTYEQYF
>TRBV4-1|.|.
CASSQQGTGPGNTIYF
>TRBV9|TRBD1|.
CASSVGLTGGYEQYF
>TRBV21-1|.|.
CASSWGLTGDYEQYF
>TRBV6-1|.|.
CASSEDSPEAFF
>TRBV29-1|TRBD1|.
CSAEGQAPYEQYF
>TRBV9|TRBD2|.
CASSGAGGPSVYEQYF
>TRBV6-5|.|.
CASSYSNQGGYTF
>TRBV2|TRBD1|.
CASRPKAGGGGEKLFF
>TRBV4-1|TRBD2|.
CASSHQTTSGRVDEQFF
>TRBV10-1|.|.
CARPVGDTGELFF
>TRBV4-2|.|.
CASSQDSEGEPHEQYF
>TRBV27|.|.
CASSPDTRTVDTQYF
>TRBV14|TRBD2|.
CASRFGRSETQYF
>TRBV28|.|.
CASSLIGGTYEQYF
>TRBV28|.|.
CASSSGMLGDEQYF